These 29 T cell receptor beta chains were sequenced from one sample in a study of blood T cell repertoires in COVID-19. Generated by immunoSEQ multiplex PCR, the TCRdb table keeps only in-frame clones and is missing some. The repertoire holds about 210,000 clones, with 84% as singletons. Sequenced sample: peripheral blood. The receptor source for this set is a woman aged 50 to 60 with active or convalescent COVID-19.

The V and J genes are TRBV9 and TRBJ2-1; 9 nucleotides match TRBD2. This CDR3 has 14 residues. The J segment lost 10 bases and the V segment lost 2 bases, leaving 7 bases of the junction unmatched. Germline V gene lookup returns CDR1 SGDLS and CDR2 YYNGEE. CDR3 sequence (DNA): TGTGCCAGCAGCGTGAGGTTAGCGGGAGCCGAGCAGTTCTTC. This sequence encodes CASSVRLAGAEQFF. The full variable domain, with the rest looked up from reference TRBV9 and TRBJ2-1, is DSGVTQTPKHLITATGQRVTLRCSPRSGDLSVYWYQQSLDQGLQFLIQYYNGEERAKGNILERFSAQQFPDLHSELNLSSLELGDSALYFCASSVRLAGAEQFFGPGTRLTVL.

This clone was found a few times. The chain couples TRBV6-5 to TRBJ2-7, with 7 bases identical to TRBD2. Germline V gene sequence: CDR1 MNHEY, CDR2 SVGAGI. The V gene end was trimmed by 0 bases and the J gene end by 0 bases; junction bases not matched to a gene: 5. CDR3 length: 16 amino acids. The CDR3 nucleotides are TGTGCCAGCAGTTACTCCTTAAGCGGGGACTCCTACGAGCAGTACTTC. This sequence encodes CASSYSLSGDSYEQYF.

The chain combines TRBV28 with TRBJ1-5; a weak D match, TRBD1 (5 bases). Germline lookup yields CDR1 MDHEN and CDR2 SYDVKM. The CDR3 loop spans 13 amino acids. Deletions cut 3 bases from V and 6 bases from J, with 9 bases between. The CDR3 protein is CASSFLGGQPQHF. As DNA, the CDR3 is TGTGCCAGCAGTTTCCTCGGGGGTCAGCCCCAGCATTTT.

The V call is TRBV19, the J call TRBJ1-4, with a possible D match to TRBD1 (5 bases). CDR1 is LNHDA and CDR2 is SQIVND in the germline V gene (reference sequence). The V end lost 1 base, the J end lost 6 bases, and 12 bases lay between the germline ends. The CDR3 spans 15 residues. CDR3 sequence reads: CASSIVGGVDEKLFF. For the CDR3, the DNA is TGTGCCAGTAGTATAGTCGGGGGAGTTGATGAAAAACTGTTTTTT.

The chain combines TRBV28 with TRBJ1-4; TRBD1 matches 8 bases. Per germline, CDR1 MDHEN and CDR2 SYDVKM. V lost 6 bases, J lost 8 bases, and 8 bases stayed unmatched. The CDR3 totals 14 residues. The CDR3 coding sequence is TGTGCCAGCAGACCACAGGGGGGTGAGGAAAAACTGTTTTTT. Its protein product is CASRPQGGEEKLFF.

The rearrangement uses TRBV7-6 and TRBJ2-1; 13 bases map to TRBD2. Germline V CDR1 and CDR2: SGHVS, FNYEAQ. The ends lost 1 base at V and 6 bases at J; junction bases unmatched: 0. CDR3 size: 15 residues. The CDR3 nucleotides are TGTGCCAGCAGCTTAGGACTAGCGGGAGGCAATGAGCAGTTCTTC. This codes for CASSLGLAGGNEQFF.

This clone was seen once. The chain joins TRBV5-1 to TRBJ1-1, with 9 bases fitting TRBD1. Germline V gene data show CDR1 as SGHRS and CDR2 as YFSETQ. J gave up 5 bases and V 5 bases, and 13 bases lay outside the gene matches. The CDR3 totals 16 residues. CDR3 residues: CASRVGWTGVGTEAFF. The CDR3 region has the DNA TGCGCCAGCAGGGTCGGATGGACAGGGGTCGGAACTGAAGCTTTCTTT.

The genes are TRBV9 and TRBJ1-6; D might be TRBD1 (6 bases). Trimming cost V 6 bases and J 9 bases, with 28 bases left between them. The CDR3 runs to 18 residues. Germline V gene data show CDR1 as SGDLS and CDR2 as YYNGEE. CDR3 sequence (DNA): TGTGCCAGCACCCTACCCACCGGGACAAGAGTTGTCAGTTCACCCCTCCACTTT. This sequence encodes CASTLPTGTRVVSSPLHF.

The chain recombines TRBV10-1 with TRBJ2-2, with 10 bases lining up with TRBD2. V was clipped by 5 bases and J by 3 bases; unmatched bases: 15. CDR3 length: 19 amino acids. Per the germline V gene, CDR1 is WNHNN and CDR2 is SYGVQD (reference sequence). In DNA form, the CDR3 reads TGCGCCAGCAGTAACATAGAGCGGGGGGGCGTAAGGTACACCGGGGAGCTGTTTTTT. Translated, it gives CASSNIERGGVRYTGELFF.

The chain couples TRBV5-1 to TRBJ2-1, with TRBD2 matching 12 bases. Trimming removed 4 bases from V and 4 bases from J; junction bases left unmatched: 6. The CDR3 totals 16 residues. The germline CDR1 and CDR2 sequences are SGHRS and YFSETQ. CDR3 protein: CASSRLAGEDYNEQFF. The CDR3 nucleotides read TGCGCCAGCAGCCGACTAGCGGGGGAGGATTACAATGAGCAGTTCTTC.

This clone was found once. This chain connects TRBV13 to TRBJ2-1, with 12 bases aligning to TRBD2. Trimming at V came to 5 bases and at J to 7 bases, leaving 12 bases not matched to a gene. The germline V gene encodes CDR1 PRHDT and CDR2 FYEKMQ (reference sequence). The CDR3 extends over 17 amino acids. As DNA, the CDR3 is TGTGCCAGCAGCCCAGGACTAGCGGGGCCTAGATGGAATGAGCAGTTCTTC. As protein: CASSPGLAGPRWNEQFF.

CDR3 amino acids: CAIKGTGTDTQYF. The CDR3 DNA is TGTGCCATCAAGGGGACAGGGACAGATACGCAGTATTTT. V and J are TRBV10-3 and TRBJ2-3, with 9 bases matching TRBD1. The V gene end was trimmed by 7 bases and the J gene end by 3 bases; junction bases not matched to a gene: 2. The CDR3 is made up of 13 amino acids. The germline gives CDR1 ENHRY, CDR2 SYGVKD.

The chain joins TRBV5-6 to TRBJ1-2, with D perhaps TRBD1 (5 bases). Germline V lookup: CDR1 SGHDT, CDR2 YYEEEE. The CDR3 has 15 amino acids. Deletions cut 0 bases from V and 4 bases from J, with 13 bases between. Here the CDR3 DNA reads TGTGCCAGCAGCTTGGGGGGTACAGGTCTCTATGGCTACACCTTC. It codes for CASSLGGTGLYGYTF.

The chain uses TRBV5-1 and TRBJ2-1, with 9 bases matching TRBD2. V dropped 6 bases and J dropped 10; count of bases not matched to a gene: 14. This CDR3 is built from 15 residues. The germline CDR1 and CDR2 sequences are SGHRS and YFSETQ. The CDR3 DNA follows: TGCGCCAGCAACGAAATAGCGGGAGCCGGGGGCGAGCAGTTCTTC. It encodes CASNEIAGAGGEQFF.

The CDR3 is CASANGGSVTGELFF. CDR3 bases: TGTGCCAGCGCCAATGGTGGTAGCGTCACCGGGGAGCTGTTTTTT. The V gene is TRBV6-5, the J gene TRBJ2-2; TRBD2 might be the D (5 bases). This CDR3 spans 15 amino acids. Germline CDR1 MNHEY, CDR2 SVGAGI. Trimming left V 8 bases short and J 4 bases short, with 17 bases between.

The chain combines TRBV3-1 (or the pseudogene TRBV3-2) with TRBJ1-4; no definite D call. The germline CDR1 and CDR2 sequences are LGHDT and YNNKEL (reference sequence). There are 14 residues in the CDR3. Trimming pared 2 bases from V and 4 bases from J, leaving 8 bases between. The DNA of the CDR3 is TGTGCCAGCAGCCAATCGGGGAGTAATGAAAAACTGTTTTTT. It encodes CASSQSGSNEKLFF.

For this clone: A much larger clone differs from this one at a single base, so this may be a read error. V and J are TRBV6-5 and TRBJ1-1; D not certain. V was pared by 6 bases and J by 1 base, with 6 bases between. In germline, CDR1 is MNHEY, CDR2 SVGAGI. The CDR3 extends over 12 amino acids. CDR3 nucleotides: TGTGCCAGCAGCAAGCGGAACACTGAAGCTTTCTTT. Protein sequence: CASSKRNTEAFF.

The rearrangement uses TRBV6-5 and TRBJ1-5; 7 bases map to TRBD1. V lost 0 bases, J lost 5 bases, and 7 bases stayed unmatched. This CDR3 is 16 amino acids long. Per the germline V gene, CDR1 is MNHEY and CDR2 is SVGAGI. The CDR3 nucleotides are TGTGCCAGCAGTTACTCGGGCAGGGGGTTCGATCAGCCCCAGCATTTT. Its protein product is CASSYSGRGFDQPQHF.

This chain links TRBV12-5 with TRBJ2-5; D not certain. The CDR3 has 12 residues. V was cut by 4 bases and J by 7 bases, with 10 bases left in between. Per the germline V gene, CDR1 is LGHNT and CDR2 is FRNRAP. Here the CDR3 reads CASGSGAGTQYF. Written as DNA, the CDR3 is TGTGCTAGTGGTTCAGGTGCAGGGACCCAGTACTTC.

CDR3 sequence (DNA): TGTGCCAGCAGCGATGGGACAGGAAGCTATGGAAACACCATATATTTT. Its translation: CASSDGTGSYGNTIYF. The chain carries TRBV5-6 and TRBJ1-3; 8 bases are a match to TRBD1. The CDR3 runs to 16 residues. V lost 4 bases and J lost 3; bases outside the gene matches: 9. CDR1 is SGHDT, CDR2 YYEEEE, per germline.

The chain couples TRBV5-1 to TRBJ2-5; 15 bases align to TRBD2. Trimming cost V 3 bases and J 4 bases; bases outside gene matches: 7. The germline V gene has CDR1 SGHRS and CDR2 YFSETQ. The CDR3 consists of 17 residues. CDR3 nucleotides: TGCGCCAGCAGCTCTGGACTAGCGGGGGGGCCGGGAGAGACCCAGTACTTC. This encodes CASSSGLAGGPGETQYF. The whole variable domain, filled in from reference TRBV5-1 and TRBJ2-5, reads KAGVTQTPRYLIKTRGQQVTLSCSPISGHRSVSWYQQTPGQGLQFLFEYFSETQRNKGNFPGRFSGRQFSNSRSEMNVSTLELGDSALYLCASSSGLAGGPGETQYFGPGTRLLVL.

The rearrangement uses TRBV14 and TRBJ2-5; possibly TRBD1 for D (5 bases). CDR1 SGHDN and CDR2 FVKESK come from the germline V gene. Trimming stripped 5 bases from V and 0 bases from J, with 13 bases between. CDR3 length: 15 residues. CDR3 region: CASSSRQTNQETQYF. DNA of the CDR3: TGTGCCAGCAGCTCCAGACAGACCAACCAAGAGACCCAGTACTTC.

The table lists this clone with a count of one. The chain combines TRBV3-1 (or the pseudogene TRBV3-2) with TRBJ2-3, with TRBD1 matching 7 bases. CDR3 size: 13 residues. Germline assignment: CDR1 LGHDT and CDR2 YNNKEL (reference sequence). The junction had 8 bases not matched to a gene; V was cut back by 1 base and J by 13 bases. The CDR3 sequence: CASSQGTGGYEYF. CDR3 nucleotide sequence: TGTGCCAGCAGCCAAGGGACAGGTGGATACGAGTATTTT.

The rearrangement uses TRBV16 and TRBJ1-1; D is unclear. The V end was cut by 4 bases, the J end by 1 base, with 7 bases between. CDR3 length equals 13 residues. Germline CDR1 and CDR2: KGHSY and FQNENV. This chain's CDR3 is CASSRARNTEAFF. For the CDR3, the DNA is TGTGCCAGCAGCCGCGCACGGAACACTGAAGCTTTCTTT.

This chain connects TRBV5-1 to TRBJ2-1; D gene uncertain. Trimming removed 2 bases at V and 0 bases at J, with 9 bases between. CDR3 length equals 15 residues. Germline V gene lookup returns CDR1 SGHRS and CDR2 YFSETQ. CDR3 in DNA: TGCGCCAGCAGCTTAACGCTAAGCTCCTACAATGAGCAGTTCTTC. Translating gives CASSLTLSSYNEQFF.

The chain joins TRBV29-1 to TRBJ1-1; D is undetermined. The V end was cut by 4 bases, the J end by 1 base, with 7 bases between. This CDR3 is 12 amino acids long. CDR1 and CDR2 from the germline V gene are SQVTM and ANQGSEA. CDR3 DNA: TGCAGCGTTGGGGGAGCGAACACTGAAGCTTTCTTT. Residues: CSVGGANTEAFF.

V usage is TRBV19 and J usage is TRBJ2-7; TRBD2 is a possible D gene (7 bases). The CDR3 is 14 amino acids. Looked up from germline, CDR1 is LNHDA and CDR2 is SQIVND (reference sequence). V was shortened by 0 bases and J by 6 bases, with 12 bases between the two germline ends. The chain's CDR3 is CASSIEAGAGEQYF. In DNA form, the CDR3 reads TGTGCCAGTAGTATAGAGGCGGGGGCAGGCGAGCAGTACTTC.

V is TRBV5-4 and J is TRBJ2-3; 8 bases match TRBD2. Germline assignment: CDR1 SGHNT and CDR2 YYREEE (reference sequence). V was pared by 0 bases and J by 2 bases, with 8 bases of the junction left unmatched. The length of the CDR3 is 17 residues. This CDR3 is CASSLGLARGTTDTQYF. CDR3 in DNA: TGTGCCAGCAGCTTGGGACTAGCGAGGGGGACCACAGATACGCAGTATTTT.

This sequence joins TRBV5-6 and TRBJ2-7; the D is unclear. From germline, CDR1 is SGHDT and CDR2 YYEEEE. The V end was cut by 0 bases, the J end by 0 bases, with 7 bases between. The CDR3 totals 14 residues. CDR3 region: CASSLVASSYEQYV. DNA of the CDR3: TGTGCCAGCAGCTTGGTGGCTAGCTCCTACGAGCAGTACGTC.